A selection of T cell receptor beta chains follows, all from one sample in a study of T cells in Graves' hyperthyroidism and ophthalmopathy. TCRdb recomputed calls from the multiplex PCR reads with MiXCR, one row per CDR3 protein. There are approximately 590,000 distinct CDR3 sequences in the sample; 15% to 18% occur only once, and under 7.5% lies in the top ten. Sequencing was carried out using blood. Source of these receptors: a woman aged 25-40 years with Graves' hyperthyroidism. The conserved cysteine and the conserved F or W are not part of the CDR3 here. The order of the fields is clone size, V gene, J gene, D gene, CDR3 protein. The D gene is left open where the match is weak. Clone size, where shown, is once, few, many, or a class for clones that have expanded.

clone size: few
V gene: TRBV6-1
J gene: TRBJ2-7
D gene: .
CDR3 protein: ASSPTPPSYEQY

clone size: .
V gene: TRBV20-1
J gene: TRBJ2-5
D gene: .
CDR3 protein: SARVEFQETQY

clone size: many
V gene: TRBV18
J gene: TRBJ2-7
D gene: .
CDR3 protein: ASSPRRGYEQY

clone size: .
V gene: TRBV7-2
J gene: TRBJ2-7
D gene: TRBD2
CDR3 protein: ASSLVLSGRVYEQY

clone size: few
V gene: TRBV27
J gene: TRBJ2-7
D gene: .
CDR3 protein: ASSSKRLNYEQY

clone size: many
V gene: TRBV5-1
J gene: TRBJ1-2
D gene: .
CDR3 protein: ASSLAKERDPPYGYT

clone size: many
V gene: TRBV29-1
J gene: TRBJ2-1
D gene: .
CDR3 protein: SASPFPGSYNEQF

clone size: .
V gene: TRBV27
J gene: TRBJ2-2
D gene: .
CDR3 protein: ASSGSHGLF

clone size: many
V gene: TRBV6-1
J gene: TRBJ1-5
D gene: TRBD1
CDR3 protein: ASRLDRANQPQH

clone size: many
V gene: TRBV6-2/TRBV6-3
J gene: TRBJ2-7
D gene: TRBD1
CDR3 protein: ASSYSTTGGHYEQY

clone size: few
V gene: TRBV13
J gene: TRBJ2-5
D gene: .
CDR3 protein: ASSSDSEETQY

clone size: few
V gene: TRBV5-1
J gene: TRBJ1-6
D gene: TRBD1
CDR3 protein: ASKIRGDYNSPLH

clone size: .
V gene: TRBV7-9
J gene: TRBJ2-7
D gene: TRBD1
CDR3 protein: ASSQGVDEQY

clone size: few
V gene: TRBV27
J gene: TRBJ2-3
D gene: TRBD2
CDR3 protein: ASSLSPPGGDVTDTQY

clone size: .
V gene: TRBV12-3/TRBV12-4
J gene: TRBJ2-1
D gene: .
CDR3 protein: ASSLGVDSFYNEQF

clone size: .
V gene: TRBV18
J gene: TRBJ2-2
D gene: TRBD2
CDR3 protein: ASSPTSGDDNTGELF

clone size: many
V gene: TRBV27
J gene: TRBJ2-7
D gene: .
CDR3 protein: ASSFVGSEQY

clone size: .
V gene: TRBV7-2
J gene: TRBJ2-3
D gene: .
CDR3 protein: ASSQELAPGGFDTQY

clone size: many
V gene: TRBV20-1
J gene: TRBJ1-6
D gene: .
CDR3 protein: SARDRAVPPPDSPLH

clone size: .
V gene: TRBV9
J gene: TRBJ2-1
D gene: TRBD2
CDR3 protein: ASSVGTSGRAREQF

clone size: many
V gene: TRBV18
J gene: TRBJ2-1
D gene: .
CDR3 protein: ASSPSSGAYNEQF

clone size: many
V gene: TRBV20-1
J gene: TRBJ2-5
D gene: .
CDR3 protein: SAREQGKTQY

clone size: many
V gene: TRBV12-3/TRBV12-4
J gene: TRBJ2-7
D gene: TRBD2
CDR3 protein: ASSLKVGGLAGDPTYEQY

clone size: many
V gene: TRBV6-5
J gene: TRBJ2-3
D gene: TRBD2
CDR3 protein: ASSYGATSGTDTQY

clone size: many
V gene: TRBV20-1
J gene: TRBJ2-3
D gene: .
CDR3 protein: SASPYPYGEGTDTQY

clone size: .
V gene: TRBV7-9
J gene: TRBJ2-7
D gene: .
CDR3 protein: ASSLRDLSSYEQY

clone size: many
V gene: TRBV27
J gene: TRBJ1-6
D gene: TRBD1
CDR3 protein: ASSFMTGGNSPLH

clone size: many
V gene: TRBV18
J gene: TRBJ2-7
D gene: .
CDR3 protein: ASSPPYGEQY

clone size: many
V gene: TRBV7-2
J gene: TRBJ2-7
D gene: TRBD1
CDR3 protein: ASTGVGTGGYEQY

clone size: .
V gene: TRBV19
J gene: TRBJ1-4
D gene: TRBD1
CDR3 protein: ASNHHRTGVEKLF

clone size: .
V gene: TRBV7-2
J gene: TRBJ1-5
D gene: .
CDR3 protein: ASSLNGNQPRH

clone size: many
V gene: TRBV20-1
J gene: TRBJ2-1
D gene: .
CDR3 protein: SARDQGTTPYNEQF

clone size: many
V gene: TRBV12-5
J gene: TRBJ2-5
D gene: .
CDR3 protein: ASASTAPSLGETQY